These 10 T cell receptor beta chains came from one sample sequenced in a study of blood T cells in healthy people across ages. PCR was performed a second time for about 7 to 11 cycles using a sample-barcoded 5' primer and a J-beta primer mix. Each CDR3 protein gets one entry after TCRdb re-called the 5' RACE reads with MiXCR. The data contain about 810,000 distinct CDR3 sequences, 36% of them seen just once; the ten biggest clones take up 10% to 15%. Sequenced: blood. The origin of the receptors is a man younger than 35 in good health.

This clonotype was picked up a small number of times. This chain connects TRBV21-1 to TRBJ2-1; the table's D gene call, TRBD2, was not cross checked with the DNA. TRBV21-1 is tagged as a pseudogene. The CDR3 loop spans 17 amino acids. CDR3 nucleotide sequence: TGTGCCAGCAGCAAAGCGGGATCGAAGGGAGCCTACAATGAGCAGTTCTTC. Residues: CASSKAGSKGAYNEQFF.

The chain links TRBV4-2 to TRBJ2-1; 8 nucleotides match TRBD1. Germline V gene lookup returns CDR1 LGHNA and CDR2 YNFKEQ. Unmatched junction bases numbered 10, after V lost 5 bases and J lost 4 bases. The CDR3 extends over 16 amino acids. The CDR3 DNA sequence: TGTGCCAGCAGCGCACACCGGGACAGGTCGTACAATGAGCAGTTCTTC. Its translation is CASSAHRDRSYNEQFF.

In its sample, this clonotype was seen a few times. The V and J genes are TRBV29-1 and TRBJ1-2; possibly TRBD1 for D (6 bases). The CDR3 sequence is 13 residues long. The germline V and J ends were trimmed by 5 bases and 3 bases, with 13 bases remaining between them. Germline V CDR1 and CDR2: SQVTM, ANQGSEA. The CDR3 sequence: CSVSGGGDYGYTF. Here the CDR3 DNA reads TGCAGCGTTTCAGGAGGGGGAGACTATGGCTACACCTTC.

The V gene is TRBV5-1, the J gene TRBJ1-2; the match to TRBD1 covers 7 bases. The CDR3 spans 14 residues. CDR1 and CDR2 (germline): SGHRS, YFSETQ. J lost 7 bases, V lost 4 bases, and 10 bases had no gene match. The CDR3 nucleotides read TGCGCCAGCAGCGGGACGGGACAGCTCGGTGGCTACACCTTC. It is translated as CASSGTGQLGGYTF.

V gene TRBV29-1 combines with J gene TRBJ2-3; 8 bases map to TRBD2. The germline CDR1 and CDR2 sequences are SQVTM and ANQGSEA. The V segment lost 3 bases and the J segment 9 bases; nucleotides outside the gene matches: 11. This CDR3 contains 14 residues. The chain's CDR3 is CSVDLAGGLETQYF. CDR3 bases: TGCAGCGTTGATTTGGCGGGGGGCCTTGAGACGCAGTATTTT.

The genes are TRBV19 and TRBJ2-1, with D maybe TRBD1 (5 bases). Germline V gene sequence: CDR1 LNHDA, CDR2 SQIVND (reference sequence). The CDR3 extends over 13 amino acids. V was clipped by 1 base and J by 6 bases, with 7 bases between them. CDR3 DNA sequence: TGTGCCAGTAGTATAGTGCAGGGCAATGAGCAGTTCTTC. This gives the protein CASSIVQGNEQFF.

As to this clonotype: A read error is possible here, since a much larger clone lies one base away. The V and J genes are TRBV7-2 and TRBJ2-1; 11 bases fit TRBD2. CDR1 and CDR2 (germline): SGHTA, FQGNSA. The length of the CDR3 is 15 residues. Unmatched junction bases numbered 5, after V lost 5 bases and J lost 5 bases. In DNA, the CDR3 is TGTGCCAGCAGCATTACTAGCGGGGGCAACAATGAGCAGTTCTTC. Translating gives CASSITSGGNNEQFF.

This clonotype was found many times. V usage is TRBV5-1 and J usage is TRBJ2-1, with a weak D call TRBD2 (5 bases). Per germline, CDR1 SGHRS and CDR2 YFSETQ. Trimming took 8 bases from V and 0 from J, leaving 9 bases between them. This CDR3 is 13 amino acids long. CDR3 residues: CASSEGSYNEQFF. Written as DNA, the CDR3 is TGCGCCAGTAGTGAGGGCTCCTACAATGAGCAGTTCTTC. The whole variable domain, remainder taken from reference TRBV5-1 and TRBJ2-1, is KAGVTQTPRYLIKTRGQQVTLSCSPISGHRSVSWYQQTPGQGLQFLFEYFSETQRNKGNFPGRFSGRQFSNSRSEMNVSTLELGDSALYLCASSEGSYNEQFFGPGTRLTVL.

The J gene is TRBJ2-3, the V gene TRBV6-2 or TRBV6-3; TRBD2 aligns across 12 bases. The trim removed 2 bases at V and 0 bases at J, leaving 9 bases unmatched. The V gene's germline CDR1 is MNHEY and CDR2 SVGEGT. CDR3 length equals 19 residues. The CDR3 DNA sequence: TGTGCCAGCAGTTACGGTCCTGGACTAGCGGGATCTAGCACAGATACGCAGTATTTT. It codes for CASSYGPGLAGSSTDTQYF.

Points on this clonotype: Just one base apart from a much larger clone, this may be a read error. CDR3 in DNA: TGTGCCAGCAGACCCCTCACTAGCCGTTCTCTCCGCTCCTACAATGAGCAGTACTTC. It yields the protein CASRPLTSRSLRSYNEQYF. The gene calls are TRBV12-3 or TRBV12-4 and TRBJ2-7; D is perhaps TRBD2 (6 bases). This CDR3 comprises 19 residues. V dropped 6 bases and J dropped 7 bases, with 34 bases sitting between them.